This T cell receptor (beta chain) appears in the sequencing data of a study of beta chain features in type 1 diabetes. The investigators reverse transcribed all of the isolated RNA, so they sequenced expressed TCRB transcripts. TCRdb's table, derived via immunoSEQ multiplex PCR, lists solely in-frame clones and lacks some. The sample includes almost 350,000 clones, approximately 8% of them seen just once. The germline V and J ends were trimmed by 1 base and 0 bases, with 11 bases remaining between them. The V gene's germline CDR1 is SGDLS and CDR2 YYNGEE. This CDR3 is built from 16 residues. The sequenced sample was central memory CD4+ T cells from blood. The clonotype was recovered from a woman aged 18-29 years in good health. This sequence joins TRBV9 and TRBJ2-4, with D hard to call. CDR3 DNA: TGTGCCAGCAGCGTACAGGCCTGGGGAGCCAAAAACATTCAGTACTTC. Protein: CASSVQAWGAKNIQYF.